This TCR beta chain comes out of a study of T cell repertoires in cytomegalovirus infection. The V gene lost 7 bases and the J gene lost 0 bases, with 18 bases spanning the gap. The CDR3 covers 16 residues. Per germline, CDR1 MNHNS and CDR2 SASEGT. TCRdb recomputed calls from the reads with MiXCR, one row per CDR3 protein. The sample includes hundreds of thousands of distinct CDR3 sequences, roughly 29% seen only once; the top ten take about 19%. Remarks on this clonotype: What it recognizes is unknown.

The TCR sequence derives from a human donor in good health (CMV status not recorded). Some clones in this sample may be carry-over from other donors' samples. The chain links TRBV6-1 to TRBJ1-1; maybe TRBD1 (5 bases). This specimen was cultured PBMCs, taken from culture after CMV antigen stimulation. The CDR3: CASNAERGAMNTEAFF. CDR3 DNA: TGTGCCAGCAATGCCGAAAGAGGGGCCATGAACACTGAAGCTTTCTTT.